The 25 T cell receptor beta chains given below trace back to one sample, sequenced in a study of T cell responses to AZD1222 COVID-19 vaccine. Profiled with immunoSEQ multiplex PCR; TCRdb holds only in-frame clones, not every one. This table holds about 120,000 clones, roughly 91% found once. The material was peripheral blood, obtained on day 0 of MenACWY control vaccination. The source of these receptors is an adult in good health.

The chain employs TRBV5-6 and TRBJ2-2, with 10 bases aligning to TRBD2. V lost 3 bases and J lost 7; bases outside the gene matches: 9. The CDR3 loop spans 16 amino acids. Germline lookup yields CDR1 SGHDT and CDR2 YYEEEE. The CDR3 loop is CASSSLLAGSYGELFF. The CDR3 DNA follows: TGTGCCAGCAGCTCCCTACTAGCGGGAAGTTACGGGGAGCTGTTTTTT.

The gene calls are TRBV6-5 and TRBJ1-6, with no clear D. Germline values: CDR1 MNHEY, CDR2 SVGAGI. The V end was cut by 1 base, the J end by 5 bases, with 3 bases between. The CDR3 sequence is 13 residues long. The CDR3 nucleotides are TGTGCCAGCAGTTACTGGGATAATTCACCCCTCCACTTT. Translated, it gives CASSYWDNSPLHF.

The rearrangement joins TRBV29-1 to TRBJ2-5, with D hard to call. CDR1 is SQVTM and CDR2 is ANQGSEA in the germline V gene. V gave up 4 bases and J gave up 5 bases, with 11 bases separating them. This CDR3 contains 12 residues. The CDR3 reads CSVGSGTETQYF. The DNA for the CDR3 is TGCAGCGTTGGGTCTGGTACGGAGACCCAGTACTTC.

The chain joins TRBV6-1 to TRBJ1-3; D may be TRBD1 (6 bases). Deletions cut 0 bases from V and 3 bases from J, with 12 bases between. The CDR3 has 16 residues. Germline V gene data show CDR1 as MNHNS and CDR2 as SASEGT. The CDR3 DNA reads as TGTGCCAGCAGTGAAGCGCGGGGGGCTTATGGAAACACCATATATTTT. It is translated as CASSEARGAYGNTIYF.

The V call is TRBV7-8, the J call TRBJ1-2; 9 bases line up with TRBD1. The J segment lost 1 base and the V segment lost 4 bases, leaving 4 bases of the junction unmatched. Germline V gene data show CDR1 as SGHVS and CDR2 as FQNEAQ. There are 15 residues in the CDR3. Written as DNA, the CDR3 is TGTGCCAGCAGCTCCGGGACAGGGCATAACTATGGCTACACCTTC. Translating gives CASSSGTGHNYGYTF.

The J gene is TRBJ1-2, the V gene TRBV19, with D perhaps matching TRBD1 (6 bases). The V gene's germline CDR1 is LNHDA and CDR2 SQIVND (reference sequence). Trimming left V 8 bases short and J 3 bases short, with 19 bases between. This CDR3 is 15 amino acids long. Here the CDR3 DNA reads TGTGCCAGTCAGCCAGCCGGGGAGGGGGACTATGGCTACACCTTC. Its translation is CASQPAGEGDYGYTF.

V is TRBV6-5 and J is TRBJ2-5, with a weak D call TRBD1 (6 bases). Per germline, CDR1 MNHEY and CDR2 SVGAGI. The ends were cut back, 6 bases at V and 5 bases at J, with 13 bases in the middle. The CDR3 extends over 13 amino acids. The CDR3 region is CASRVQGPETQYF. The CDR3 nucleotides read TGTGCCAGCAGGGTTCAGGGGCCGGAGACCCAGTACTTC.

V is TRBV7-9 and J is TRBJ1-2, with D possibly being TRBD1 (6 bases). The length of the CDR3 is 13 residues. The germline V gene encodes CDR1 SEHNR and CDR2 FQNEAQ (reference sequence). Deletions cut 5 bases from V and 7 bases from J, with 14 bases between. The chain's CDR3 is CASSVSGGLGYTF. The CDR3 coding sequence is TGTGCCAGCAGCGTCTCGGGGGGGCTTGGCTACACCTTC.

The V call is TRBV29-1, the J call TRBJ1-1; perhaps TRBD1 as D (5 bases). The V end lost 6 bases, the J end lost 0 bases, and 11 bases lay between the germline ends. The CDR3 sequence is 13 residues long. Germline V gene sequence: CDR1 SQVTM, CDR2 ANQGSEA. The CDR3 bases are TGCAGCGTGTCCAGGGAGTTGAACACTGAAGCTTTCTTT. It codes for CSVSRELNTEAFF. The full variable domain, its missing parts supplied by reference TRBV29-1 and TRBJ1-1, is SAVISQKPSRDICQRGTSLTIQCQVDSQVTMMFWYRQQPGQSLTLIATANQGSEATYESGFVIDKFPISRPNLTFSTLTVSNMSPEDSSIYLCSVSRELNTEAFFGQGTRLTVV.

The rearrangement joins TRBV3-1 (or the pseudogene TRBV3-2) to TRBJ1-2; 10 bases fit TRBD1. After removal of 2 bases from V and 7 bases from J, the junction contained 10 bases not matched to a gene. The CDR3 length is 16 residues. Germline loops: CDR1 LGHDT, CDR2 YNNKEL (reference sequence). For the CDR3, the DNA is TGTGCCAGCAGCCAAAGGACAGGGGACAGGGGATCTGGCTACACCTTC. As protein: CASSQRTGDRGSGYTF.

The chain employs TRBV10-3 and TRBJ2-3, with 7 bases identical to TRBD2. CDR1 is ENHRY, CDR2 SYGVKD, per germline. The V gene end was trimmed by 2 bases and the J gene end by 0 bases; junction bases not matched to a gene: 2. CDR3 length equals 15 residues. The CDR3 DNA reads TGTGCCATCAGTGAGATTAGCGGGAGCACAGATACGCAGTATTTT. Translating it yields CAISEISGSTDTQYF.

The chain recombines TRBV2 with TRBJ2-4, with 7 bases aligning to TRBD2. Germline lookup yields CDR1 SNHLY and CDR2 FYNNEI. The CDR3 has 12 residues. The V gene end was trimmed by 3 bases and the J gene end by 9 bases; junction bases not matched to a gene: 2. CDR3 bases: TGTGCCAGCAGTGAGGGGGAGGGCATTCAGTACTTC. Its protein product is CASSEGEGIQYF.

The CDR3 sequence: CAWSGDGYYTF. DNA for the CDR3: TGTGCCTGGAGTGGAGACGGATACTACACCTTC. The chain carries TRBV30 and TRBJ1-2; D uncertain. Germline loops: CDR1 GTSNPN, CDR2 SVGIG (reference sequence). The CDR3 runs to 11 residues. Trimming stripped 1 base from V and 10 bases from J, with 10 bases between. Using reference TRBV30 and TRBJ1-2 for the parts outside the CDR3, the full variable domain is SQTIHQWPATLVQPVGSPLSLECTVEGTSNPNLYWYRQAAGRGLQLLFYSVGIGQISSEVPQNLSASRPQDRQFILSSKKLLLSDSGFYLCAWSGDGYYTFGSGTRLTVV.

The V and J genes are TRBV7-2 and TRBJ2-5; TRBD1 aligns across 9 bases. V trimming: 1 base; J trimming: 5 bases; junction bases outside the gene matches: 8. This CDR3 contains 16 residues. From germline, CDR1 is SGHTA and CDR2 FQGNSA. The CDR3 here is CASSLGAQGARETQYF. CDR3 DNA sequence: TGTGCCAGCAGCTTAGGGGCACAGGGGGCCCGGGAGACCCAGTACTTC.

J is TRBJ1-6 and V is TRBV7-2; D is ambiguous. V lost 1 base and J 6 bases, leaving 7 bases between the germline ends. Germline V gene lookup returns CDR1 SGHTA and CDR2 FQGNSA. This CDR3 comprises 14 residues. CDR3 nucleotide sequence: TGTGCCAGCAGCTTAGTACGGACTAATTCACCCCTCCACTTT. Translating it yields CASSLVRTNSPLHF.

CDR3 bases: TGTGCCAGCAGCTTACTTAAAATTGGGGATAGAGGGCTAGATGAAAAACTGTTTTTT. Its translation is CASSLLKIGDRGLDEKLFF. This chain links TRBV7-9 with TRBJ1-4; D unresolved. V shed 2 bases and J shed 6 bases, with 25 bases lying between them. Germline CDR1 reads SEHNR; CDR2 reads FQNEAQ (reference sequence). This CDR3 comprises 19 residues. The whole variable domain, remainder taken from reference TRBV7-9 and TRBJ1-4, is DTGVSQNPRHKITKRGQNVTFRCDPISEHNRLYWYRQTLGQGPEFLTYFQNEAQLEKSRLLSDRFSAERPKGSFSTLEIQRTEQGDSAMYLCASSLLKIGDRGLDEKLFFGSGTQLSVL.

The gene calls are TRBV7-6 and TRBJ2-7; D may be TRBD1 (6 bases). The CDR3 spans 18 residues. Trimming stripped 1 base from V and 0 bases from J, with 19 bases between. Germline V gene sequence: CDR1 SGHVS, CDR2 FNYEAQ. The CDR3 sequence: CASSLEPLDSYSSYEQYF. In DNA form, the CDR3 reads TGTGCCAGCAGCTTAGAACCCCTGGACAGCTATTCCTCCTACGAGCAGTACTTC.

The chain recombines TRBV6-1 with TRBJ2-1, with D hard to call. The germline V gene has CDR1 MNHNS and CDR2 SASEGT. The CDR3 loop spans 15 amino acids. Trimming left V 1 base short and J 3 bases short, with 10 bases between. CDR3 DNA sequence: TGTGCCAGCAGTGAAGTTGGCGAACTCTACAATGAGCAGTTCTTC. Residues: CASSEVGELYNEQFF.

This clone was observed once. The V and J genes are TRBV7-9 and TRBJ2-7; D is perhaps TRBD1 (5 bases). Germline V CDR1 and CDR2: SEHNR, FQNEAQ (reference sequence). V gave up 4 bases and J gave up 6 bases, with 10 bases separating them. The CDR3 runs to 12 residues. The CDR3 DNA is TGTGCCAGCAGCTACGCAGGGCGCGAGCAGTACTTC. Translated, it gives CASSYAGREQYF.

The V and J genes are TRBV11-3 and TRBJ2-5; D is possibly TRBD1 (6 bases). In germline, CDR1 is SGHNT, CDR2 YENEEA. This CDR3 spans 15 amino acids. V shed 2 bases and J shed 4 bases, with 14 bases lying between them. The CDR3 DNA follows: TGTGCCAGCAGCTTAAACACAGGGATTACAGAGACCCAGTACTTC. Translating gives CASSLNTGITETQYF.

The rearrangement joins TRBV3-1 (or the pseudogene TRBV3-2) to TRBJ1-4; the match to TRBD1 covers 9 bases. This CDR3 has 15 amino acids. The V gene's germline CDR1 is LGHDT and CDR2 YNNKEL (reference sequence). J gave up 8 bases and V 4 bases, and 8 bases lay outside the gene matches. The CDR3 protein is CASSPKDRGGEKLFF. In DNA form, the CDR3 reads TGTGCCAGCAGCCCAAAGGACAGGGGTGGGGAAAAACTGTTTTTT.

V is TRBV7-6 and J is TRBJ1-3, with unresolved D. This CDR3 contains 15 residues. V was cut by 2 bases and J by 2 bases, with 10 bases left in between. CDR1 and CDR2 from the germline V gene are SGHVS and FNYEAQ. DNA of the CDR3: TGTGCCAGCAGCTTACAGGTTGCTCCTGGAAACACCATATATTTT. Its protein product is CASSLQVAPGNTIYF.

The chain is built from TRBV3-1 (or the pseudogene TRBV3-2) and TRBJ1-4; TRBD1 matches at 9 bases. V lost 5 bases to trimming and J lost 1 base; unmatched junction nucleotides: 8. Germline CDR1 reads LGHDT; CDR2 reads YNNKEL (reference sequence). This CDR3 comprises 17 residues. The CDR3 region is CASSFHTGGLTNEKLFF. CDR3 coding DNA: TGTGCCAGCAGCTTTCATACAGGGGGCTTAACTAATGAAAAACTGTTTTTT.

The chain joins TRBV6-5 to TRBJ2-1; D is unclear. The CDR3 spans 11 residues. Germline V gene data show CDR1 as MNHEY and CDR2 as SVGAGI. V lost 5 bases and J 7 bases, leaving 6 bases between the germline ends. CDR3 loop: CASSPLNEQFF. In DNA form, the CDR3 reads TGTGCCAGCAGTCCCTTGAATGAGCAGTTCTTC.

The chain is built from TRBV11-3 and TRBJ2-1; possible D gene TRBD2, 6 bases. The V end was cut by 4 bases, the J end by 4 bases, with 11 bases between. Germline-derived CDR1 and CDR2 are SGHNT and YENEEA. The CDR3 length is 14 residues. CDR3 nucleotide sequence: TGTGCCAGCAGCTCGGGAGTCGGGTACAATGAGCAGTTCTTC. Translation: CASSSGVGYNEQFF.